This T cell receptor beta chain stems from a study of naive and memory T cell subsets. The study, taken as a whole, reports: TCR transcript changes with activation or differentiation may affect this RNA method.

Alpha and beta constant region primers primed reverse transcription for blood and skin samples. The SP2 primer and nested alpha and beta constant region primers amplified ligated cDNA in four rounds. MiXCR, run by TCRdb on the 5' RACE reads, gives a single entry per CDR3 protein. The top ten clones hold around 2% of a sample with approximately 27,000 distinct CDR3 sequences, 20% to 25% of them seen once. Whole blood, approximately 2.3 ml, came from adult healthy volunteers. The library had UMIs added by 3' ligation of an oligonucleotide to TCR cDNA. By share of the sample, this clonotype is medium-sized. Antigen specificity is unknown. The germline CDR1 and CDR2 sequences are SGHDT and YYEEEE. The CDR3 extends over 15 amino acids. Germline trimming cut 1 base from V and 5 bases from J; bases unmatched to any gene: 8.

The rearrangement uses TRBV5-6 and TRBJ1-1; 7 bases fit TRBD1. The receptor's source is a female donor in good health. The CDR3 region has the DNA TGTGCCAGCAGCTTGACGACAGGGAGAGGAACTGAAGCTTTCTTT. This translates into CASSLTTGRGTEAFF.